These 18 T cell receptor beta chains were sequenced from one sample in a study of OX40 agonist ivuxolimab in advanced cancers. Assay used: immunoSEQ multiplex PCR; TCRdb lists only in-frame clones, some missing. The sample lists about 88,000 clones, roughly 85% occurring once. Source: CD4+ or CD8+ T cells sorted from blood, taken in a trial of the OX40 agonist ivuxolimab. The receptors shown here come from an adult with an advanced solid tumor such as melanoma, head and neck, liver or kidney cancer.

This rearrangement joins TRBV28 to TRBJ2-1; 9 bases align to TRBD2. J lost 9 bases, V lost 6 bases, and 15 bases had no gene match. The CDR3 runs 16 residues. Germline V gives CDR1 MDHEN, CDR2 SYDVKM. CDR3 in DNA: TGTGCCAGCAGCAGCTACCAGGGACTAGCTTCTTTTGAGCAGTTCTTC. Its protein product is CASSSYQGLASFEQFF. The variable domain in full, completed from reference TRBV28 and TRBJ2-1, reads DVKVTQSSRYLVKRTGEKVFLECVQDMDHENMFWYRQDPGLGLRLIYFSYDVKMKEKGDIPEGYSVSREKKERFSLILESASTNQTSMYLCASSSYQGLASFEQFFGPGTRLTVL.

The rearrangement joins TRBV6-5 to TRBJ1-4; D is ambiguous. This CDR3 comprises 12 residues. V was shortened by 6 bases and J by 14 bases, with 16 bases between the two germline ends. CDR1 is MNHEY and CDR2 is SVGAGI in the germline V gene. This CDR3 is CASRRQSGGLFF. CDR3 bases: TGTGCCAGCAGACGCCAGTCGGGAGGGCTGTTTTTT.

The chain has TRBV6-4 and TRBJ2-1; possible D gene TRBD2, 5 bases. V shed 4 bases and J shed 2 bases, with 12 bases lying between them. The length of the CDR3 is 15 residues. CDR1 and CDR2 from the germline V gene are MRHNA and SNTAGT. CDR3 amino acids: CASSVSVPPYNEQFF. The CDR3 region has the DNA TGTGCCAGCAGTGTTAGCGTGCCCCCCTACAATGAGCAGTTCTTC.

This clone occurred once. This rearrangement joins TRBV7-3 to TRBJ2-7, with D possibly TRBD2 on 5 matching bases. V lost 10 bases to trimming and J lost 6 bases, with 22 bases between them. The germline V gene encodes CDR1 SGHTA and CDR2 FQGTGA. The CDR3 extends over 14 amino acids. The CDR3 bases are TGTGCCACCAGGACTCGGGATCGCTCAGTCGAGCAGTACTTC. Its protein is CATRTRDRSVEQYF.

This chain uses TRBV28 with TRBJ2-7; D is ambiguous. CDR1 and CDR2 from the germline V gene are MDHEN and SYDVKM. V lost 1 base to trimming and J lost 2 bases, with 3 bases between them. The CDR3 is 12 amino acids. The CDR3 spells CASSLYPYEQYF. The CDR3 bases are TGTGCCAGCAGTTTATACCCCTACGAGCAGTACTTC.

This rearrangement joins TRBV5-1 to TRBJ2-1; 7 bases are shared with TRBD2. The germline V gene encodes CDR1 SGHRS and CDR2 YFSETQ. This CDR3 region has 14 residues. V shed 6 bases, J shed 5 bases, and the junction held 8 bases outside the gene matches. CDR3 nucleotide sequence: TGCGCCAGCATGGTATCTAGCGGAAACAATGAGCAGTTCTTC. This codes for CASMVSSGNNEQFF.

This clone was observed a handful of times. The CDR3 DNA is TGTGCCATCCCCGGGACAGGGCTGAGGACTGAAGCTTTCTTT. This codes for CAIPGTGLRTEAFF. The V gene is TRBV7-9, the J gene TRBJ1-1; 9 bases are shared with TRBD1. This CDR3 is built from 14 residues. Trimming cost V 10 bases and J 5 bases; bases outside gene matches: 11. Germline loops: CDR1 SEHNR, CDR2 FQNEAQ (reference sequence).

J is TRBJ1-1 and V is TRBV7-8, with D tentatively TRBD1 (6 bases). Trimming cost V 8 bases and J 3 bases, with 22 bases left between them. This CDR3 contains 16 residues. From germline, CDR1 is SGHVS and CDR2 FQNEAQ. The chain's CDR3 is CASSVFRGAAYTEAFF. The CDR3 DNA reads TGTGCCAGCTCCGTATTCCGGGGGGCAGCCTACACTGAAGCTTTCTTT.

V gene TRBV5-5 combines with J gene TRBJ2-5; D unclear. CDR1 is SGHKS and CDR2 is YYEKEE in the germline V gene (reference sequence). Trimming removed 7 bases from V and 5 bases from J, with 6 bases in between. The CDR3 sequence is 10 residues long. CDR3 sequence reads: CASVGETQYF. The CDR3 region has the DNA TGTGCCAGCGTGGGCGAGACCCAGTACTTC.

V is TRBV6-6 and J is TRBJ2-7; no definite D call. Looked up from germline, CDR1 is MNHNY and CDR2 is SVGAGI (reference sequence). The CDR3 has 14 amino acids. V shed 0 bases and J shed 5 bases, with 11 bases lying between them. CDR3 nucleotides: TGTGCCAGCAGTTACTCAGGCACCGCCGACGAGCAGTACTTC. As protein: CASSYSGTADEQYF.

The chain couples TRBV19 to TRBJ2-1; D possibly uses TRBD1 or TRBD2 (5 bases each). V was cut by 6 bases and J by 4 bases, with 16 bases left in between. There are 15 residues in the CDR3. The V gene's germline CDR1 is LNHDA and CDR2 SQIVND (reference sequence). The DNA for the CDR3 is TGTGCCAGTAGAGCTACCCGGGACGGTTACAATGAGCAGTTCTTC. As protein: CASRATRDGYNEQFF. Filled out from reference TRBV19 and TRBJ2-1, the complete variable domain reads DGGITQSPKYLFRKEGQNVTLSCEQNLNHDAMYWYRQDPGQGLRLIYYSQIVNDFQKGDIAEGYSVSREKKESFPLTVTSAQKNPTAFYLCASRATRDGYNEQFFGPGTRLTVL.

V usage is TRBV29-1 and J usage is TRBJ1-2; a possible D gene is TRBD1 (5 bases). The CDR3 runs 13 residues. Germline loops: CDR1 SQVTM, CDR2 ANQGSEA. Trimming took off 4 bases at V and 2 bases at J, with 11 bases between the two ends. The CDR3 region has the DNA TGCAGCGTTGTGGACCAGGGCAACTATGGCTACACCTTC. Encoded protein: CSVVDQGNYGYTF.

This chain links TRBV4-3 with TRBJ2-1; D not certain. Trimming shortened V by 0 bases and J by 2 bases, and 20 bases separated the two germline ends. Germline CDR1 and CDR2: LGHNA and YSLEER. The CDR3 loop spans 19 amino acids. The CDR3 coding sequence is TGCGCCAGCAGCCAAGAAGCCCGGCGCGGCCGAGGCGCCTACAATGAGCAGTTCTTC. Its protein is CASSQEARRGRGAYNEQFF.

The genes are TRBV6-5 and TRBJ1-2; possibly TRBD1 for D (6 bases). The V end was cut by 4 bases, the J end by 8 bases, with 11 bases between. Germline CDR1 reads MNHEY; CDR2 reads SVGAGI. CDR3 length: 12 residues. Written as DNA, the CDR3 is TGTGCCAGCAGTTCGGGACAAGTAGGCTACACCTTC. It encodes CASSSGQVGYTF.

This chain uses TRBV5-4 with TRBJ1-5, with 10 bases identical to TRBD1. J gave up 5 bases and V 6 bases, and 14 bases lay outside the gene matches. CDR1 and CDR2 (germline): SGHNT, YYREEE (reference sequence). This CDR3 contains 17 residues. CDR3 in amino acids: CASNLGDRGFGDQPQHF. CDR3 coding DNA: TGTGCCAGCAATTTGGGGGACAGGGGATTCGGTGATCAGCCCCAGCATTTT.

Note on this clone: Mismatch with germline at one junction end may stem from a read error. The chain joins TRBV7-7 to TRBJ2-1; TRBD1 aligns across 7 bases. The CDR3 extends over 15 amino acids. Germline CDR1 is SSHAT and CDR2 is FNYEAQ (reference sequence). CDR3 region: CASSFSDRADNEQFF. The CDR3 coding sequence is TGTGCTAGCAGCTTCTCCGACAGGGCGGACAATGAGCAGTTCTTC.

The CDR3 bases are TGTGCCAGCAGCACGACTAGAAACACCGGGGAGCTGTTTTTT. It is translated as CASSTTRNTGELFF. The chain joins TRBV28 to TRBJ2-2; D perhaps matches TRBD2 (6 bases). Trimming took 6 bases from V and 2 from J, leaving 10 bases between them. CDR1 MDHEN and CDR2 SYDVKM come from the germline V gene. The CDR3 extends over 14 amino acids.

This chain connects TRBV4-2 to TRBJ2-6, with TRBD2 matching 12 bases. Looked up from germline, CDR1 is LGHNA and CDR2 is YNFKEQ. This CDR3 is 18 amino acids long. V trimming: 0 bases; J trimming: 1 base; junction bases outside the gene matches: 1. The CDR3 region is CASSQELAGGSGANVLTF. The CDR3, as DNA: TGTGCCAGCAGCCAAGAACTAGCGGGGGGATCTGGGGCCAACGTCCTGACTTTC.